The subject of this entry is one T cell receptor beta chain. Its antigen is currently not known. No base quality values were provided; no much bigger clone lies one nucleotide off. Extracted DNA was used for immunosequencing of TCRbeta CDR3 regions with the immunoSEQ Assay at Adaptive Biotechnologies. Per the original workflow: To quantify the absolute abundance of each unique TCRbeta CDR3, sequences were collapsed and filtered. Clonality was calculated as 1 minus Pielou's evenness, using only productive in-frame rearrangements. For regional overlap, the top 100 nucleotide rearrangements were followed across paired samples, and the Morisita index was used to compare paired samples against unrelated samples. Convergence of nucleotide rearrangements onto identical amino acid sequences was assessed with the immunoSEQ Rearrangement Details tool. Imported from immuneACCESS, the table was reduced by TCRdb to in-frame sequences with V and J called. These copies leave out some clones; in studies compared against another copy, an unresolved V gene accounts for under half, and the cause of the remainder is not known. V and J calls and clone size are as listed in that table; D and trimming were resolved from the DNA. The sample yields fewer than 4,500 clones; around 45% were counted once. The ten largest clones represent 17% of the sample.

This record belongs to a study of CXCR4 blockade with PD-1 therapy in pancreatic cancer (dated by TCRdb to between 2018 and 2020). Turning to the overall study: Multiplex immunohistochemistry and TCRbeta immunosequencing of resected pancreatic ductal adenocarcinoma were combined in the study with ex vivo slice culture in which PD-1 and CXCR4 blockade were tested. Two geographically distinct regions were TCR-sequenced from each of roughly six tumors to assess intratumoral heterogeneity. Overall study results and their limits: Tumors had clonal expansion, with a mean productive clonality of around 0.15 compared with under 0.055 in healthy blood, yet clonality showed no correlation with survival. Because only TCRbeta chains were sequenced, true antigen-specificity overlap among the convergent dominant clones remained unconfirmed, awaiting paired alpha-beta single-cell sequencing. The frequency of each amino acid clone correlated strongly with the number of distinct nucleotide rearrangements encoding that clone, suggesting convergent selection driven by common tumor antigens.

None of the patients whose archived tumor blocks were used had received neoadjuvant therapy prior to resection. In the preserved-tissue arm, the study used around 33 surgical resection samples taken from fewer than 25 pancreatic ductal adenocarcinoma patients who had not previously been treated. DNA for the resection arm was extracted from ten 5-micron curls of FFPE tumor cut next to the multiplex immunohistochemistry slide. Looking up the germline V gene (reference sequence) yields CDR1 GTSNPN and CDR2 SVGIG. Clipping removes 5 bases from V and 3 bases from J, with 0 as the unmatched junction base count. The CDR3, from cysteine to phenylalanine, totals 11 residues. Kept here is only the CDR3 DNA, which spans 33 bases and is read in frame from base 1.

The chain is made from TRBV30 and TRBJ2-7; 8 of the junction bases match TRBD1. Material for sequencing was tumor tissue. The receptor's source is a human donor with pancreatic ductal adenocarcinoma. In nucleotides, the sequence is TGTGCCTGGGGGACAGGCTACGAGCAGTACTTC. Translated, this gives CAWGTGYEQYF.